These T cell receptor delta chains were read from a single sample in a study of gamma-delta chains in newborns, infants, children. TCRdb re-identified clones in the reads via CATT. The sample has 14,000 to 15,000 delta-chain clones; approximately 7% are singletons. Sequences were obtained from blood. Receptor source: a child who was a newborn, infant or young child, either healthy, febrile or measles-vaccinated (not recorded which). Both conserved end residues are part of each CDR3. The D gene is left open where the match is weak. Size is omitted from some rows. Given values are once, few, many or a class for expanded clones.

d_call	j_call	v_call	clone_size	cdr3_aa	cdr3_nt
TRDD3	TRDJ2	TRDV2	many	CACDSLGDLATAQLFF	TGTGCCTGTGACTCCTTGGGGGACCTGGCGACAGCACAACTCTTCTTT
TRDD3	TRDJ3	TRDV2	few	CACDTVSLGDTARDTRQMFF	TGTGCCTGTGACACCGTCTCTCTGGGGGATACGGCCAGGGACACCCGACAGATGTTTTTC
TRDD3	TRDJ3	TRDV2	NA	CACDTGIRSWDTRQMFF	TGTGCCTGTGACACCGGGATACGCTCCTGGGACACCCGACAGATGTTTTTC
TRDD3	TRDJ3	TRDV2	NA	CACDTVYTGGSSWDARQMFF	TGTGCCTGTGACACCGTTTATACTGGGGGAAGCTCCTGGGACGCCCGACAGATGTTTTTC
TRDD3	TRDJ3	TRDV2	many	CACDRVLGDYSWDTRQMFF	TGTGCCTGTGATCGCGTACTGGGGGATTACTCCTGGGACACCCGACAGATGTTTTTC
TRDD3	TRDJ3	TRDV2	NA	CACDTADGTGGLTWDTRQMFF	TGTGCCTGTGACACCGCGGATGGAACTGGGGGCCTCACCTGGGACACCCGACAGATGTTTTTC
TRDD3	TRDJ3	TRDV2	few	CACDSPLTAGGYVPWDTRQMFF	TGTGCCTGTGACAGCCCGTTAACGGCTGGGGGATATGTCCCCTGGGACACCCGACAGATGTTTTTC
TRDD3	TRDJ3	TRDV2	few	CACDTLGTGVSWDTRQMFF	TGTGCCTGTGACACCTTAGGTACTGGGGTATCCTGGGACACCCGACAGATGTTTTTC
NA	TRDJ3	TRDV2	few	CARDTVSSWDTRQMFF	TGTGCCCGTGACACTGTTAGCTCCTGGGACACCCGACAGATGTTTTTC
TRDD3	TRDJ3	TRDV2	few	CACDTLTGGYVSSWDTRQMFF	TGTGCCTGTGACACCCTCACTGGGGGATACGTAAGCTCCTGGGACACCCGACAGATGTTTTTC
TRDD3	TRDJ3	TRDV2	few	CACEPVLGDTRWDTRQMFF	TGTGCCTGTGAGCCAGTACTGGGGGATACGCGATGGGACACCCGACAGATGTTTTTC